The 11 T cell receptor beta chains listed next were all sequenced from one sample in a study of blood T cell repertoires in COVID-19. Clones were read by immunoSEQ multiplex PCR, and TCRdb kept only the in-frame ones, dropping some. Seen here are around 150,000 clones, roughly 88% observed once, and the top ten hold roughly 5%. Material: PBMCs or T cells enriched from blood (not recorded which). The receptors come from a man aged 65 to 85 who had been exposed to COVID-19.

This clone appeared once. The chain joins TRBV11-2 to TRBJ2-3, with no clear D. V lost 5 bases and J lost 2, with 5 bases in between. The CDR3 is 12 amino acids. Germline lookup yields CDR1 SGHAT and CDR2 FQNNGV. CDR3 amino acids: CASSPFTDTQYF. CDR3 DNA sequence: TGTGCCAGCAGCCCTTTCACAGATACGCAGTATTTT.

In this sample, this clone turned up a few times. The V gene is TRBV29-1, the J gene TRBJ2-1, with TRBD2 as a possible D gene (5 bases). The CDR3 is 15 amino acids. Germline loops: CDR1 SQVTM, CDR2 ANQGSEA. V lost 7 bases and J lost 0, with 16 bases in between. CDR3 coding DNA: TGCAGCGGACGCAAAGCGGATAGCTCCTACAATGAGCAGTTCTTC. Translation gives CSGRKADSSYNEQFF.

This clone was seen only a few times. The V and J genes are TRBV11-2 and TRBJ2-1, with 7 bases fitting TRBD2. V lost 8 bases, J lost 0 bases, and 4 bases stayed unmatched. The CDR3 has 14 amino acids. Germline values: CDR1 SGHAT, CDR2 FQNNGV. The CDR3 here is CASSGTTSYNEQFF. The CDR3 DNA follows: TGTGCCAGCTCTGGGACTACCTCCTACAATGAGCAGTTCTTC.

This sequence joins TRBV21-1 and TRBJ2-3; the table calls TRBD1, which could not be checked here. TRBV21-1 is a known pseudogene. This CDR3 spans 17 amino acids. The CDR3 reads CASSYFLDRRRTDTQYF. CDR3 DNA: TGTGCCAGCAGCTACTTCCTGGACAGGCGCCGCACAGATACGCAGTATTTT.

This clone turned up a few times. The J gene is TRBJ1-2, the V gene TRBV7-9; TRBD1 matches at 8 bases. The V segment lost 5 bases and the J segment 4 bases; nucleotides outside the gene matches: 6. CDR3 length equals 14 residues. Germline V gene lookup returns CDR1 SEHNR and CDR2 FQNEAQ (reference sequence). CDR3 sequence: CASSLRGLAYGYTF. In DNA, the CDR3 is TGTGCCAGCAGCCTCAGGGGGCTCGCCTATGGCTACACCTTC.

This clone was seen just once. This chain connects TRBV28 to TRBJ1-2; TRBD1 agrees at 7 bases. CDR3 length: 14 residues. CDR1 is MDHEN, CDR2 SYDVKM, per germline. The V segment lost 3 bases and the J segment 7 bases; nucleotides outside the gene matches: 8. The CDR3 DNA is TGTGCCAGCAGTTTCCGGCTTAACAGGGGTGGCTACACCTTC. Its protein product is CASSFRLNRGGYTF.

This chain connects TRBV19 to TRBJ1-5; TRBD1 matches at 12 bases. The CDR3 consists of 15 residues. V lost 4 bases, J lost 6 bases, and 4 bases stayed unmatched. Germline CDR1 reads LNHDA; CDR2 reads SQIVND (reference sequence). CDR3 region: CASSTGTGGSQPQHF. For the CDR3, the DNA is TGTGCCAGTAGTACCGGGACAGGGGGCAGTCAGCCCCAGCATTTT.

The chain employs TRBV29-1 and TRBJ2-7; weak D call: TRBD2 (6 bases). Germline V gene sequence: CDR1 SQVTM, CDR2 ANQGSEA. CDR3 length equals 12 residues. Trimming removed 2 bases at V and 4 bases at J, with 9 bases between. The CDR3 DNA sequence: TGCAGCGTTGAAAGGGAGGAGTACGAGCAGTACTTC. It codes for CSVEREEYEQYF.

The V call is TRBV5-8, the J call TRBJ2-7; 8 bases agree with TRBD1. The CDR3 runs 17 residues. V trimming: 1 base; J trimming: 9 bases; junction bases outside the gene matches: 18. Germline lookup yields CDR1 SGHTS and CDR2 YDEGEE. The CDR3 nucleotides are TGTGCCAGCAGCTTGTTTCGGTCGGGACAGGTGATTGATCGGCAGTACTTC. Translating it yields CASSLFRSGQVIDRQYF.

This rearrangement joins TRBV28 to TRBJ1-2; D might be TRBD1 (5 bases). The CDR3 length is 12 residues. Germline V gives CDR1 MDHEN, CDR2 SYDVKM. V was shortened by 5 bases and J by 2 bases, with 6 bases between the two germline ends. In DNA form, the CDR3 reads TGTGCCAGCAGTCGACAGAACTATGGCTACACCTTC. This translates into CASSRQNYGYTF.

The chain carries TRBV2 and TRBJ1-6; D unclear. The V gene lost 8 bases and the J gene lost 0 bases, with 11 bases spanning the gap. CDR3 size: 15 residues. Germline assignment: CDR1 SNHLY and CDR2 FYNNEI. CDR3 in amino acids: CASGPVSSYNSPLHF. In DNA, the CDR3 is TGTGCCAGCGGTCCTGTGAGCTCCTATAATTCACCCCTCCACTTT.